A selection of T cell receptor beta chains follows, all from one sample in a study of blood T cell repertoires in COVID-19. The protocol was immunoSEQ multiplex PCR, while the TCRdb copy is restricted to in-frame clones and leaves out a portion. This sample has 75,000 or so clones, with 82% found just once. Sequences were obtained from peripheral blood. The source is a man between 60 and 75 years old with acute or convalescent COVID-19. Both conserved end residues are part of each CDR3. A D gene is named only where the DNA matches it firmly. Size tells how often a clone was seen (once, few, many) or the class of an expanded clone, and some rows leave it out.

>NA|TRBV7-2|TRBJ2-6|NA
CASSSGGSGANVLTF
TGTGCCAGCAGCTCAGGTGGCTCTGGGGCCAACGTCCTGACTTTC
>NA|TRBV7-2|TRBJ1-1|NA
CASSLDRNTEAFF
TGTGCCAGCAGCTTAGACAGGAACACTGAAGCTTTCTTT
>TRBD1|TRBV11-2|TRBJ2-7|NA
CASSQRDRSTRQYF
TGTGCCAGCAGCCAAAGGGACAGGAGCACTAGGCAGTACTTC
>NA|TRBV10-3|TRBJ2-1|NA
CASRSRLVDNEQFF
TGTGCCTCCCGCTCTAGACTAGTAGACAATGAGCAGTTCTTC
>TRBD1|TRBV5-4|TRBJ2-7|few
CASSPGQVTHEQYF
TGTGCCAGCAGCCCCGGACAGGTTACCCACGAGCAGTACTTC
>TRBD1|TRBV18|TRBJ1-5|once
CASSPGTGNVQPQHF
TGTGCCAGCTCACCGGGGACAGGGAATGTTCAGCCCCAGCATTTT
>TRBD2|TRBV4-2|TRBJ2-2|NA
CASSRTRLAGDRELFF
TGTGCCAGCAGCCGTACTAGGCTAGCGGGAGACCGGGAGCTGTTTTTT
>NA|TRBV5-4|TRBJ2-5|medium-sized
CASSRTPMTNDRETQYF
TGTGCCAGCAGCCGAACCCCCATGACAAACGACAGGGAGACCCAGTACTTC
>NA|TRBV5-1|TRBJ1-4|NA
CASRSRGEGEKLFF
TGCGCCAGCAGATCACGGGGGGAGGGCGAAAAACTGTTTTTT
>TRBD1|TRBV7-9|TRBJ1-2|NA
CASQRDRVDGYTF
TGTGCCAGCCAGAGGGACAGGGTCGACGGCTACACCTTC
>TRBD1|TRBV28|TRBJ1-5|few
CASSFAGQNQPQHF
TGTGCCAGCAGTTTTGCGGGACAGAATCAGCCCCAGCATTTT
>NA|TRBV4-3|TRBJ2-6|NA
CASSQEQGGADSGANVLTF
TGCGCCAGCAGCCAAGAACAGGGTGGGGCAGACTCTGGGGCCAACGTCCTGACTTTC
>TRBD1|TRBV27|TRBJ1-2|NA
CASSSDRGHGYTF
TGTGCCAGCAGTTCGGACAGGGGGCATGGCTACACCTTC
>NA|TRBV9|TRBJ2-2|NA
CASSVFGGGDTGELFF
TGTGCCAGCAGCGTATTCGGAGGGGGCGACACCGGGGAGCTGTTTTTT
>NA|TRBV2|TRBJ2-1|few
CASSDRTPSYNEQFF
TGTGCCAGCAGTGACAGGACACCCTCCTACAATGAGCAGTTCTTC
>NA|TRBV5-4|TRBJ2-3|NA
CASRAADTQYF
TGTGCCAGCCGTGCGGCAGATACGCAGTATTTT
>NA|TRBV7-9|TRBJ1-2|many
CASSLGTEVYGYTF
TGTGCCAGCAGCTTAGGGACGGAGGTTTATGGCTACACCTTC
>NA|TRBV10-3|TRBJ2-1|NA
CASSGSYNEQFF
TGTGCCAGCTCCGGGAGCTACAATGAGCAGTTCTTC
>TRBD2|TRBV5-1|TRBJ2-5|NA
CASSLDASGSGETQYF
TGCGCCAGCAGCTTGGACGCTAGCGGGAGCGGAGAGACCCAGTACTTC
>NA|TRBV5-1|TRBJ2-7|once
CASSFGHDSYEQYF
TGCGCCAGCAGCTTTGGACACGACTCCTACGAGCAGTACTTC
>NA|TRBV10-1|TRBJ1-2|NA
CASSPDKKYGYTF
TGCGCCAGCAGTCCGGACAAGAAATATGGCTACACCTTC
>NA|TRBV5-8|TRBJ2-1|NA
CASSSQLANEQFF
TGTGCCAGCAGCTCTCAACTAGCCAATGAGCAGTTCTTC
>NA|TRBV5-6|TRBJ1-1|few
CASSLAWADGHEAFF
TGTGCCAGCAGCTTGGCGTGGGCAGATGGGCATGAAGCTTTCTTT
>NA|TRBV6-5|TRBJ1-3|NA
CATRGSRNTIYF
TGTGCCACCCGCGGCAGCAGAAACACCATATATTTT
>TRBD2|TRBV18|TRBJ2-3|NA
CASSPQGLAGATDTQYF
TGTGCCAGCTCACCACAAGGACTAGCGGGGGCAACAGATACGCAGTATTTT
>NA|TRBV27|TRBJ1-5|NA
CASSFAGPNQPQHF
TGTGCCAGCAGTTTTGCGGGTCCTAATCAGCCCCAGCATTTT
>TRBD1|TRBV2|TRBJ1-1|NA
CASQGQTNTEAFF
TGTGCCAGCCAGGGACAGACCAACACTGAAGCTTTCTTT
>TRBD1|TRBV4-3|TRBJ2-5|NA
CASSQETGGVGETQYF
TGCGCCAGCAGCCAAGAAACAGGGGGCGTGGGAGAGACCCAGTACTTC
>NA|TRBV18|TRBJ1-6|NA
CASSPSRGHPNSPLHF
TGTGCCAGCTCACCCTCGCGAGGACACCCTAATTCACCCCTCCACTTT
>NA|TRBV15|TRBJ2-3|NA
CATSRGNAGSTDTQYF
TGTGCCACCAGCAGAGGAAATGCGGGGTCCACAGATACGCAGTATTTT
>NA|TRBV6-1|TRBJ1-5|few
CASSEGSASNQPQHF
TGTGCCAGCAGTGAAGGGAGTGCTAGCAATCAGCCCCAGCATTTT
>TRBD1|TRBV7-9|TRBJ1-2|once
CASSSNPGTDYGYTF
TGTGCCAGCAGCTCTAACCCCGGGACAGACTATGGCTACACCTTC
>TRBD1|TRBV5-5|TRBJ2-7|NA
CASSLMRTGGGEQYF
TGTGCCAGCAGCTTGATGCGGACAGGGGGCGGCGAGCAGTACTTC
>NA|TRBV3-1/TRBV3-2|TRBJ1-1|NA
CASSRKGVRTEAFF
TGTGCCAGCAGCCGAAAGGGAGTAAGGACTGAAGCTTTCTTT
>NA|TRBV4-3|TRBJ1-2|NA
CASSQVPPFGYTF
TGCGCCAGCAGCCAAGTCCCCCCATTTGGCTACACCTTC
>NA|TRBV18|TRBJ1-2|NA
CASSQGDNYGYTF
TGTGCCAGCTCACAAGGAGATAACTATGGCTACACCTTC
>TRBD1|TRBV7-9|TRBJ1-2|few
CASSLGTGTSLGGYTF
TGTGCCAGCAGCTTAGGGACAGGGACCTCGTTAGGAGGCTACACCTTC
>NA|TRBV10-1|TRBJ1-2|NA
CASPMTENYGYTF
TGCGCCAGCCCTATGACGGAGAACTATGGCTACACCTTC
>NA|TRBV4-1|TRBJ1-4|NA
CASSRNNREKLFF
TGCGCCAGCAGCCGTAACAACAGGGAAAAACTGTTTTTT
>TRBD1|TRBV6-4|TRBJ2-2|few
CGPGGNKFTGELFF
TGCGGACCAGGGGGAAATAAATTCACCGGGGAGCTGTTTTTT
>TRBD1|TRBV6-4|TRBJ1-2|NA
CASHRGKGYTF
TGTGCCAGCCACAGGGGGAAGGGCTACACCTTC
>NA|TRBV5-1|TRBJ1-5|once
CASSLDLGSNQPQHF
TGCGCCAGCAGCTTGGACCTCGGGAGCAATCAGCCCCAGCATTTT
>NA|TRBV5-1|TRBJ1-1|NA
CASSLIQGRNTEAFF
TGCGCCAGCAGCTTGATTCAGGGGCGGAACACTGAAGCTTTCTTT
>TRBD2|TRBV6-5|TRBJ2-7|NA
CASRLSAGDPYEQYF
TGTGCCAGCAGACTCTCAGCGGGGGATCCGTACGAGCAGTACTTC
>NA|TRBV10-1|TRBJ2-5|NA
CASSESRGGGGTQYF
TGCGCCAGCAGTGAGTCGAGAGGAGGGGGGGGGACCCAGTACTTC
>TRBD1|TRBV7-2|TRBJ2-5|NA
CASSKLSETGGYF
TGTGCCAGCAGTAAACTGTCCGAGACAGGGGGGTACTTC
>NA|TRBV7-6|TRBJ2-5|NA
CASSLGPAQETQYF
TGTGCCAGCAGCTTAGGGCCTGCTCAAGAGACCCAGTACTTC
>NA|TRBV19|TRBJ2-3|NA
CASSAGVSTDTQYF
TGTGCCAGTAGTGCCGGAGTGAGCACAGATACGCAGTATTTT
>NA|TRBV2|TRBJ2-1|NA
CASSEQLQQFF
TGTGCCAGCAGTGAACAACTACAGCAGTTCTTC
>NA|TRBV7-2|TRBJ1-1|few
CASSPPQGLTEAFF
TGTGCCAGCAGCCCCCCGCAGGGTTTAACTGAAGCTTTCTTT
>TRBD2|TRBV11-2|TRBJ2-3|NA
CASSLTSGFTDTQYF
TGTGCCAGCAGCCTGACTAGCGGCTTCACAGATACGCAGTATTTT
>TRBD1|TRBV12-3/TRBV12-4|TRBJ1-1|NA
CASSQGGEAFF
TGTGCCAGCAGCCAGGGGGGTGAAGCTTTCTTT
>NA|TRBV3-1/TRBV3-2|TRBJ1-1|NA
CASSHEGSAFF
TGTGCCAGCAGCCATGAGGGTTCAGCTTTCTTT
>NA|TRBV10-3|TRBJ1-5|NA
CATRDSNQPQHF
TGTGCCACTCGGGATAGCAATCAGCCCCAGCATTTT
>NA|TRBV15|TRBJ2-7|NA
CATSRGQRVEQYF
TGTGCCACCAGCAGAGGACAGAGAGTCGAGCAGTACTTC
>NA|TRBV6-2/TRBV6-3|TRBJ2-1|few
CASSYEAINEQFF
TGTGCCAGCAGTTACGAGGCTATCAATGAGCAGTTCTTC
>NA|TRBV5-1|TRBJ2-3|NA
CASSGGGLSTDTQYF
TGCGCCAGCAGCGGCGGGGGCCTAAGCACAGATACGCAGTATTTT
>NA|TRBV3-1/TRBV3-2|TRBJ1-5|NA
CASSQGGGIQPQHF
TGTGCCAGCAGCCAAGGGGGGGGGATTCAGCCCCAGCATTTT
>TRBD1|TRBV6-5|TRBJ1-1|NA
CASRDRGRITEAFF
TGTGCCAGCAGGGACAGGGGACGTATCACTGAAGCTTTCTTT
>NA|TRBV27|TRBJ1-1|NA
CASSSGGGEVNTEAFF
TGTGCCAGCAGTTCGGGGGGGGGTGAGGTGAACACTGAAGCTTTCTTT